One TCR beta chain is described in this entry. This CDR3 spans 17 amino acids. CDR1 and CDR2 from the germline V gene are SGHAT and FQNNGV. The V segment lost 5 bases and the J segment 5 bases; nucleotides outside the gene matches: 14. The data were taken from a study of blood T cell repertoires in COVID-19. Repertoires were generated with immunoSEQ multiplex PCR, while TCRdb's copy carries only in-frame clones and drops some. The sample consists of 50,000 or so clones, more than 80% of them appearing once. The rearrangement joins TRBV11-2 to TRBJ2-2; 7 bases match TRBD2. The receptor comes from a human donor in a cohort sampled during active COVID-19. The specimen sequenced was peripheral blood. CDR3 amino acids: CASSASAGAMWTGELFF. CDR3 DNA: TGTGCCAGCAGCGCAAGCGCGGGAGCCATGTGGACCGGGGAGCTGTTTTTT.